One and the same sample provided the 32 T cell receptor beta chains below, sequenced in a study of shared clonotypes between healthy human individuals (dated by TCRdb to the early 2020s). The protocol used for the library was the immunoSEQ multiplex PCR assay. This immuneACCESS table, as held by TCRdb, lists in-frame sequences with V and J called but not all clones. Of the missing ones, under half trace to an unresolved V gene in checked studies; the others have no known cause. The sample includes about 79,000 clones, with 62% observed a single time. The ten largest clonotypes hold over 50% of the sample. Sequencing was carried out using memory CD8+ T cells sorted from blood. The cell subset or site label for this specimen denotes: CD45RO+ cells pooled with CCR7-negative TemRA cells. The origin of the receptors is a man younger than 40 in good health.

This clone came up once. The chain is built from TRBV28 and TRBJ1-5; the D is unclear. Looked up from germline, CDR1 is MDHEN and CDR2 is SYDVKM. With 2 bases removed from V and 0 bases from J, the gap between germline ends came to 8 bases. The CDR3 runs to 15 residues. The CDR3: CASSLQFNSNQPQHF. In DNA form, the CDR3 reads TGTGCCAGCAGTTTACAGTTCAATAGCAATCAGCCCCAGCATTTT.

This chain connects TRBV19 to TRBJ2-5; no clear D. Germline CDR1 LNHDA, CDR2 SQIVND (reference sequence). Trimming pared 5 bases from V and 1 base from J, leaving 14 bases between. The CDR3 contains 15 residues. CDR3 sequence reads: CASSPTLQIQETQYF. In nucleotides, the CDR3 is TGTGCCAGTAGTCCCACCCTCCAAATCCAAGAGACCCAGTACTTC. The full variable domain, completed using reference TRBV19 and TRBJ2-5, is DGGITQSPKYLFRKEGQNVTLSCEQNLNHDAMYWYRQDPGQGLRLIYYSQIVNDFQKGDIAEGYSVSREKKESFPLTVTSAQKNPTAFYLCASSPTLQIQETQYFGPGTRLLVL.

With respect to this clone: Other DNA sequences of this sample code for an identical CDR3. The chain combines TRBV9 with TRBJ2-7; D is perhaps TRBD1 or TRBD2 (6 bases each). CDR3 size: 14 residues. Trimming removed 0 bases at V and 3 bases at J, with 10 bases between. Germline CDR1 SGDLS, CDR2 YYNGEE. This CDR3 reads CASSVGGGGYEQYF. Here the CDR3 DNA reads TGTGCCAGCAGCGTAGGTGGAGGGGGCTACGAGCAGTACTTC.

The chain recombines TRBV2 with TRBJ2-1; a possible D gene is TRBD2 (7 bases). The CDR3 loop spans 14 amino acids. Germline V gives CDR1 SNHLY, CDR2 FYNNEI. V lost 8 bases, J lost 0 bases, and 11 bases lay in between. CDR3 nucleotide sequence: TGTGCCAGCGGGGGCGGGAGCTCCTACAATGAGCAGTTCTTC. Translated: CASGGGSSYNEQFF.

The CDR3 sequence is CASSQDRGRSWTDTQYF. CDR3 nucleotides: TGTGCCAGCAGCCAAGATCGCGGGAGGTCTTGGACAGATACGCAGTATTTT. The chain couples TRBV4-2 to TRBJ2-3; 8 nucleotides line up with TRBD2. V shed 0 bases, J shed 3 bases, and the junction held 8 bases outside the gene matches. The germline V gene encodes CDR1 LGHNA and CDR2 YNFKEQ. This CDR3 has 17 amino acids.

This clone was picked up a small number of times. The rearrangement uses TRBV7-9 and TRBJ2-1, with 7 positions matching TRBD1. With 5 bases clipped from V and 7 bases from J, the junction kept 5 bases outside the gene matches. Germline-derived CDR1 and CDR2 are SEHNR and FQNEAQ (reference sequence). The CDR3 is 13 residues long. The CDR3 here is CASSPKTGNEQFF. For the CDR3, the DNA is TGTGCCAGCAGCCCCAAGACAGGGAATGAGCAGTTCTTC.

V usage is TRBV4-1 and J usage is TRBJ2-7; D remains ambiguous. Trimming removed 1 base at V and 2 bases at J, with 9 bases between. The germline V gene has CDR1 MGHRA and CDR2 YSYEKL. This CDR3 spans 14 amino acids. The CDR3, as DNA: TGCGCCAGCAGCCAAGTAGGAACCACCTACGAGCAGTACTTC. Translated, it gives CASSQVGTTYEQYF.

The genes are TRBV5-4 and TRBJ2-3; D is unclear. Trimming left V 3 bases short and J 2 bases short, with 4 bases between. The CDR3 totals 12 residues. Germline V gives CDR1 SGHNT, CDR2 YYREEE (reference sequence). The CDR3 is CASSWDTDTQYF. DNA for the CDR3: TGTGCCAGCAGCTGGGACACAGATACGCAGTATTTT.

The chain links TRBV11-3 to TRBJ2-1; 7 bases are a match to TRBD2. The germline V gene encodes CDR1 SGHNT and CDR2 YENEEA. CDR3 length: 13 residues. V shed 5 bases, J shed 6 bases, and the junction held 4 bases outside the gene matches. The CDR3 loop is CASSLGGGNEQFF. DNA of the CDR3: TGTGCCAGCAGCCTTGGGGGGGGCAATGAGCAGTTCTTC.

The V and J genes are TRBV28 and TRBJ1-2; TRBD1 matches 8 bases. The CDR3 spans 17 residues. Trimming took 2 bases from V and 3 from J; bases not matched to a gene: 11. Germline CDR1 and CDR2: MDHEN and SYDVKM. DNA for the CDR3: TGTGCCAGCAGTTTAGGTCGCATAGACAGGGGTGACTATGGCTACACCTTC. It encodes CASSLGRIDRGDYGYTF.

Comment on this clone: A much bigger clone sits one base away, suggesting this may be a read error. The identical CDR3 is also encoded by other nucleotide sequences in the sample. V gene TRBV7-2 combines with J gene TRBJ2-7; D is undetermined. V lost 2 bases, J lost 2 bases, and 1 base lay in between. The V gene's germline CDR1 is SGHTA and CDR2 FQGNSA. CDR3 length equals 11 residues. The CDR3 bases are TGTGCCAGCAGCTTAACCTACGAGCAGTACTTC. Its protein product is CASSLTYEQYF.

This clone was counted ten times or more. In the same sample, other DNA sequences code for this CDR3. The rearrangement links TRBV30 to TRBJ2-7; D might be TRBD2 (5 bases). Germline lookup yields CDR1 GTSNPN and CDR2 SVGIG (reference sequence). Trimming left V 3 bases short and J 4 bases short, with 10 bases between. The CDR3 is made up of 12 amino acids. The DNA of the CDR3 is TGTGCCTGGAGGGCGGGCACGTACGAGCAGTACTTC. Translation: CAWRAGTYEQYF. The full variable domain, rest sourced from reference TRBV30 and TRBJ2-7, is SQTIHQWPATLVQPVGSPLSLECTVEGTSNPNLYWYRQAAGRGLQLLFYSVGIGQISSEVPQNLSASRPQDRQFILSSKKLLLSDSGFYLCAWRAGTYEQYFGPGTRLTVT.

The rearrangement uses TRBV5-5 and TRBJ2-4, with D tentatively TRBD1 (5 bases). V lost 4 bases and J lost 0, with 11 bases in between. Germline-derived CDR1 and CDR2 are SGHKS and YYEKEE (reference sequence). CDR3 size: 15 residues. CDR3 bases: TGTGCCAGCAGCGTCGACAGAGTAGCCAAAAACATTCAGTACTTC. Amino acids: CASSVDRVAKNIQYF. Using reference TRBV5-5 and TRBJ2-4 for the parts outside the CDR3, the full variable domain is DAGVTQSPTHLIKTRGQQVTLRCSPISGHKSVSWYQQVLGQGPQFIFQYYEKEERGRGNFPDRFSARQFPNYSSELNVNALLLGDSALYLCASSVDRVAKNIQYFGAGTRLSVL.

The J gene is TRBJ2-7, the V gene TRBV5-5; 7 positions match TRBD1. The germline CDR1 and CDR2 sequences are SGHKS and YYEKEE (reference sequence). This CDR3 is 15 amino acids long. The J segment lost 3 bases and the V segment lost 4 bases, leaving 10 bases of the junction unmatched. CDR3 protein: CASSPRQGENYEQYF. Here the CDR3 DNA reads TGTGCCAGCAGCCCCAGACAGGGAGAAAACTACGAGCAGTACTTC.

This chain uses TRBV10-3 with TRBJ2-1; D is possibly TRBD2 (6 bases). The length of the CDR3 is 13 residues. V dropped 0 bases and J dropped 9 bases, with 9 bases sitting between them. Germline loops: CDR1 ENHRY, CDR2 SYGVKD. CDR3 DNA sequence: TGTGCCATCAGTGAGTCGATGGAGGGTGAGCAGTTCTTC. It yields the protein CAISESMEGEQFF.

This clone was counted a single time. This chain connects TRBV29-1 to TRBJ2-2, with TRBD2 identical over 8 bases. V lost 6 bases, J lost 2 bases, and 5 bases stayed unmatched. Germline CDR1 and CDR2: SQVTM and ANQGSEA. CDR3 length: 14 residues. The CDR3 loop reads CSVRLAPNTGELFF. CDR3 sequence (DNA): TGCAGCGTCCGACTAGCGCCCAACACCGGGGAGCTGTTTTTT.

This clone was picked up a small number of times. The chain employs TRBV30 and TRBJ2-1; D is undetermined. There are 11 residues in the CDR3. V was trimmed by 2 bases and J by 8 bases, leaving 7 bases between them. Germline V gene data show CDR1 as GTSNPN and CDR2 as SVGIG (reference sequence). The CDR3 here is CAWSPADEQFF. CDR3 coding DNA: TGTGCCTGGAGTCCAGCCGATGAGCAGTTCTTC.

The chain recombines TRBV4-2 with TRBJ2-7, with 11 bases aligning to TRBD2. Germline lookup yields CDR1 LGHNA and CDR2 YNFKEQ. Trimming took 5 bases from V and 2 from J; bases not matched to a gene: 5. This CDR3 spans 15 amino acids. CDR3 in DNA: TGTGCCAGCAGCGGCGGGACTAGCGGCACCTACGAGCAGTACTTC. The encoded protein is CASSGGTSGTYEQYF.

V is TRBV5-1 and J is TRBJ2-1; TRBD2 is a possible D gene (5 bases). Germline CDR1 is SGHRS and CDR2 is YFSETQ. The CDR3 sequence is 16 residues long. V lost 4 bases, J lost 5 bases, and 19 bases lay in between. In DNA form, the CDR3 reads TGCGCCAGCAGCACGTGGACTGTAGAGGGTCACAATGAGCAGTTCTTC. It translates to CASSTWTVEGHNEQFF. The full variable domain, its missing parts supplied by reference TRBV5-1 and TRBJ2-1, is KAGVTQTPRYLIKTRGQQVTLSCSPISGHRSVSWYQQTPGQGLQFLFEYFSETQRNKGNFPGRFSGRQFSNSRSEMNVSTLELGDSALYLCASSTWTVEGHNEQFFGPGTRLTVL.

The genes are TRBV15 and TRBJ2-7, with D uncertain. This CDR3 has 16 amino acids. The germline V and J ends were trimmed by 5 bases and 2 bases, with 19 bases remaining between them. In germline, CDR1 is LNHNV, CDR2 YYDKDF (reference sequence). CDR3 DNA sequence: TGTGCCACCAGCTCCCAAGACGACGTCTCAACCTACGAGCAGTACTTC. This encodes CATSSQDDVSTYEQYF.

This clone showed up just a few times. This chain connects TRBV6-1 to TRBJ1-5; no clear D gene. The CDR3 is made up of 13 amino acids. V was pared by 2 bases and J by 11 bases, with 13 bases between. Germline CDR1 MNHNS, CDR2 SASEGT. CDR3 sequence reads: CASSELWLDTQHF. CDR3 DNA: TGTGCCAGCAGTGAATTGTGGTTGGATACCCAGCATTTT.

This sequence joins TRBV7-9 and TRBJ2-2; tentative D call: TRBD2 (5 bases). V lost 3 bases to trimming and J lost 0 bases, with 11 bases between them. The length of the CDR3 is 16 residues. Germline CDR1 SEHNR, CDR2 FQNEAQ (reference sequence). The CDR3, as DNA: TGTGCCAGCAGCTTGCGAGCGGAGTCGAACACCGGGGAGCTGTTTTTT. As protein: CASSLRAESNTGELFF.

This clone came up a few times. The chain joins TRBV5-8 to TRBJ1-5; TRBD1 aligns across 7 bases. After removal of 0 bases from V and 4 bases from J, the junction contained 4 bases not matched to a gene. The CDR3 covers 15 residues. Germline values: CDR1 SGHTS, CDR2 YDEGEE. DNA for the CDR3: TGTGCCAGCAGCTTGGGGACAGGTCAGAATCAGCCCCAGCATTTT. Translated, it gives CASSLGTGQNQPQHF.

This clone came up once. The V gene is TRBV7-4, the J gene TRBJ2-3; TRBD2 matches 11 bases. The CDR3 is made up of 17 amino acids. Looked up from germline, CDR1 is SGHVT and CDR2 is SQSDAQ. V lost 5 bases, J lost 2 bases, and 9 bases stayed unmatched. The CDR3 region has the DNA TGTGCCAGCAGCCGTACCACACTAGCGGGAGTCACAGATACGCAGTATTTT. This gives the protein CASSRTTLAGVTDTQYF.

The chain combines TRBV7-9 with TRBJ1-1; D may be TRBD1 (5 bases). Trimming pared 5 bases from V and 4 bases from J, leaving 17 bases between. CDR3 length: 15 amino acids. CDR1 is SEHNR and CDR2 is FQNEAQ in the germline V gene (reference sequence). The CDR3 region is CASSDQGGVGTEAFF. CDR3 sequence (DNA): TGTGCCAGCAGCGATCAGGGTGGAGTTGGCACTGAAGCTTTCTTT.

V and J are TRBV28 and TRBJ2-1; D is uncertain. V lost 8 bases and J lost 9, with 14 bases in between. The germline CDR1 and CDR2 sequences are MDHEN and SYDVKM. This CDR3 has 12 amino acids. CDR3 DNA sequence: TGTGCCAGCCCGGCCCGGTGGTGTGAGCAGTTCTTC. Protein product: CASPARWCEQFF. Full variable domain (rest looked up from reference TRBV28 and TRBJ2-1): DVKVTQSSRYLVKRTGEKVFLECVQDMDHENMFWYRQDPGLGLRLIYFSYDVKMKEKGDIPEGYSVSREKKERFSLILESASTNQTSMYLCASPARWCEQFFGPGTRLTVL.

The chain is built from TRBV2 and TRBJ1-5; perhaps TRBD1 as D (5 bases). CDR1 is SNHLY, CDR2 FYNNEI, per germline. The CDR3 consists of 14 residues. Trimming shortened V by 9 bases and J by 2 bases, and 14 bases separated the two germline ends. CDR3 DNA sequence: TGTGCCAGTGGGACCTTTAATGGCAATCAGCCCCAGCATTTT. Amino acids: CASGTFNGNQPQHF.

The J gene is TRBJ2-7, the V gene TRBV7-3, with TRBD1 as a possible D gene (6 bases). Looked up from germline, CDR1 is SGHTA and CDR2 is FQGTGA. The V gene lost 1 base and the J gene lost 7 bases, with 11 bases spanning the gap. The CDR3 spans 13 residues. The CDR3 spells CASSLRPDREQYF. CDR3 DNA: TGTGCCAGCAGCTTAAGACCCGACAGGGAGCAGTACTTC.

The V and J genes are TRBV7-2 and TRBJ2-7, with a tentative D call TRBD1 (5 bases). Germline V gene data show CDR1 as SGHTA and CDR2 as FQGNSA. This CDR3 comprises 14 residues. Trimming removed 3 bases at V and 2 bases at J, with 11 bases between. Here the CDR3 reads CASSFSTAAYEQYF. CDR3 sequence (DNA): TGTGCCAGCAGCTTTTCGACAGCCGCCTACGAGCAGTACTTC.

This clone was found a few times. DNA of the CDR3: TGTGCCAGCAGCTCTCCGGGAACGGGGAACTATGGCTACACCTTC. This translates into CASSSPGTGNYGYTF. The genes are TRBV28 and TRBJ1-2; D not resolved. The CDR3 runs 15 residues. V gave up 6 bases and J gave up 2 bases, with 16 bases separating them. CDR1 MDHEN and CDR2 SYDVKM come from the germline V gene.

The chain couples TRBV7-6 to TRBJ2-7, with D possibly matching TRBD2 (5 bases). The V end was cut by 1 base, the J end by 4 bases, with 8 bases between. Germline values: CDR1 SGHVS, CDR2 FNYEAQ. The CDR3 sequence is 13 residues long. The CDR3 region is CASSLGAGYEQYF. CDR3 in DNA: TGTGCCAGCAGCTTAGGGGCGGGTTACGAGCAGTACTTC.

This clone was seen just once. The chain is built from TRBV21-1 and TRBJ2-5; the table's D call TRBD2 went unverified against the DNA. TRBV21-1 is a pseudogene. The CDR3 spans 16 residues. This CDR3 reads CASSKGLAGTQETQYF. The CDR3 DNA follows: TGTGCCAGCAGCAAAGGACTAGCGGGGACCCAAGAGACCCAGTACTTC.